This T cell receptor beta chain appears in the sequencing data of a study of HIV-infected children after antiretroviral therapy interruption. A few counts support this clonotype. Germline CDR1 and CDR2: DFQATT and SNEGSKA (reference sequence). The CDR3 totals 15 residues. The V and J ends lost 0 bases and 7 bases, in that order; junction bases with no gene match: 9. Treatment defined: PENTA 11 planned treatment interruption arm or continuous ART arm. The TCR library was built from RNA with a 3' RACE protocol and unique molecular identifiers. Each CDR3 protein is one row after TCRdb ran MiXCR on the 3' RACE reads. Of around 40,000 distinct CDR3 sequences listed, approximately 7% are singletons.

The rearrangement joins TRBV20-1 to TRBJ2-1, with 7 bases aligning to TRBD2. The source material was CD45RA+ CD4+ T cells from PBMCs, pooled from several time points, sampled from a donor given antiretroviral therapy, either interrupted or continuous. Subset defined: naive CD4+ CD45RA+ CD45RO- T cells. This TCR derives from a pool of human donors with HIV. The CDR3 spells CSARDLLAVWNEQFF. The CDR3 DNA follows: TGCAGTGCTAGAGATCTTCTAGCGGTCTGGAATGAGCAGTTCTTC.